This is a list of T cell receptor beta chains from one sample in a study of T cells in Graves' hyperthyroidism and ophthalmopathy. Via MiXCR, TCRdb re-called the multiplex PCR reads, giving one row per CDR3 protein. The sample has about 420,000 distinct CDR3 sequences; roughly 14% are singletons. What was sequenced was blood. The receptors stem from a woman aged 18 to 35 with Graves' hyperthyroidism. The CDR3 runs from the conserved cysteine through the conserved F or W. D genes are given only for firm matches. Clone size, where shown, is once, few, many, or a class for clones that have expanded.

D	V	J	size	CDR3	DNA
-	TRBV6-5	TRBJ1-2	many	CASSYGAGYTF	TGTGCCAGCAGTTATGGGGCTGGCTACACCTTC
-	TRBV10-2	TRBJ2-5	many	CASRDDSPRETQYF	TGCGCCAGCAGGGACGACAGCCCCCGAGAGACCCAGTACTTC
TRBD1	TRBV11-2	TRBJ2-7	many	CASRRNRGPYEQYF	TGTGCCAGCAGAAGGAACAGGGGACCCTACGAGCAGTACTTC
-	TRBV18	TRBJ2-3	few	CASSPPSRGNTDTQYF	TGTGCCAGCTCACCACCGTCCCGCGGAAACACAGATACGCAGTATTTT
-	TRBV11-2	TRBJ1-4	many	CASSLGSPSEKLFF	TGTGCCAGCAGCTTAGGATCCCCATCCGAAAAACTGTTTTTT
TRBD2	TRBV11-2	TRBJ2-7	-	CASSLVSRSLAEGEQYF	TGTGCCAGCAGCTTAGTAAGCCGGTCGCTAGCGGAGGGGGAGCAGTACTTC
TRBD2	TRBV4-1	TRBJ2-7	-	CASSHMTGLAGYEQYF	TGCGCCAGCAGCCATATGACGGGACTAGCGGGCTACGAGCAGTACTTC
TRBD2	TRBV6-1	TRBJ2-1	many	CASSERVAGVRQFF	TGTGCCAGCAGTGAAAGAGTAGCGGGAGTTCGGCAGTTCTTC
-	TRBV30	TRBJ1-3	many	CAWSVDGASGNTIYF	TGTGCCTGGAGTGTAGACGGTGCCTCTGGAAACACCATATATTTT
TRBD1	TRBV18	TRBJ2-5	many	CATRGETQYF	TGTGCCACCAGGGGGGAGACCCAGTACTTC
-	TRBV6-5	TRBJ2-1	-	CASSYSGTSFF	TGTGCCAGCAGTTACTCTGGGACTTCGTTCTTC
-	TRBV18	TRBJ1-2	few	CASSLYEEHYYGYTF	TGTGCCAGCTCACTGTACGAGGAACACTACTATGGCTACACCTTC
TRBD2	TRBV19	TRBJ2-1	-	CASSSLGTKTNEQFF	TGTGCCAGTAGTTCCCTAGGGACTAAGACCAATGAGCAGTTCTTC
-	TRBV7-3	TRBJ2-1	many	CASSVAPVGATNEQFF	TGTGCCAGCAGCGTAGCCCCCGTCGGGGCCACCAATGAGCAGTTCTTC
TRBD1	TRBV7-9	TRBJ2-3	-	CASSLASQGVFTDTQYF	TGTGCCAGCAGCTTAGCTTCACAGGGGGTGTTCACAGATACGCAGTATTTT
-	TRBV2	TRBJ2-5	many	CASSEARAQGTQYF	TGTGCCAGCAGTGAAGCCCGTGCCCAGGGGACCCAGTACTTC
-	TRBV11-1	TRBJ2-3	once	CASSSAWGAPDTQYF	TGTGCCAGCAGCTCCGCTTGGGGGGCCCCAGATACGCAGTATTTT
-	TRBV27	TRBJ2-7	-	CASSKPSGSSYEQYF	TGTGCCAGCAGCAAACCCAGCGGATCCTCCTACGAGCAGTACTTC
-	TRBV2	TRBJ2-7	many	CASHGTGAYEQYF	TGTGCCAGCCATGGTACGGGAGCCTACGAGCAGTACTTC
TRBD2	TRBV11-3	TRBJ2-1	many	CASSSGLEREQFF	TGTGCCAGCAGCTCAGGACTAGAGCGTGAGCAGTTCTTC
TRBD2	TRBV30	TRBJ2-1	-	CAWRFPGRGQFF	TGTGCCTGGAGGTTTCCAGGGAGGGGGCAGTTCTTC
TRBD1	TRBV20-1	TRBJ2-1	few	CSARHRDRYNEQFF	TGCAGTGCTAGACATAGGGACAGGTACAATGAGCAGTTCTTC
-	TRBV10-3	TRBJ2-2	-	CAISSGTDTGELFF	TGTGCCATCAGCTCCGGGACGGACACCGGGGAGCTGTTTTTT
-	TRBV5-1	TRBJ2-7	many	CASSLEQGTEQYF	TGCGCCAGCAGCTTGGAACAGGGAACCGAGCAGTACTTC
-	TRBV28	TRBJ2-5	few	CASSFGSTQETQYF	TGTGCCAGCAGTTTTGGGAGTACCCAAGAGACCCAGTACTTC
TRBD2	TRBV12-3/TRBV12-4	TRBJ2-7	-	CASSPLAGGQYEQYF	TGTGCCAGCAGTCCACTAGCGGGAGGACAGTACGAGCAGTACTTC
TRBD2	TRBV6-6	TRBJ2-1	-	CASSYEIAGGYEQFF	TGTGCCAGCAGTTACGAGATAGCGGGAGGATATGAGCAGTTCTTC
-	TRBV28	TRBJ1-5	-	CVSASNSNQPQHF	TGCGTCAGCGCTTCGAATAGCAATCAGCCCCAGCATTTT
-	TRBV3-1	TRBJ2-2	many	CASSQGETGELFF	TGTGCCAGCAGCCAGGGGGAGACCGGGGAGCTGTTTTTT
-	TRBV18	TRBJ2-1	many	CASSPQGLNEQFF	TGTGCCAGCTCACCACAGGGTTTGAATGAGCAGTTCTTC